What follows describes a single T cell receptor beta chain. This entry belongs to a study of blood T cell repertoires in COVID-19. Study in general: Some COVID-19 samples were acute and others convalescent; all came from the United States, Italy and Spain. Sample material is recorded as cDNA or gDNA derived from T cells, B-cell-depleted T cells, or PBMCs.

Under the authors' procedure: Reference gene primer amplification yielded estimated nucleated cell counts. Measured with immunoSEQ multiplex PCR; TCRdb has only the in-frame clones, and not every one. From that table come the V and J calls and clone size; the DNA was used to work out D and trimming. This repertoire shows a few hundred thousand clones, roughly 85% found once; its top ten account for less than 4%. Losses at the gene ends were 4 bases for V and 4 bases for J; bases not matched to a gene: 11. Looked up from germline, CDR1 is MNHNS and CDR2 is SASEGT. The CDR3 sequence is 18 residues long.

The chain recombines TRBV6-1 with TRBJ1-6, with 9 bases aligning to TRBD1. The receptor was derived from an elderly woman with acute or convalescent COVID-19. The material sequenced was peripheral blood. CDR3 region: CASSVGRTGDKYNSPLHF. Written as DNA, the CDR3 is TGTGCCAGCAGTGTGGGCCGGACAGGGGATAAATATAATTCACCCCTCCACTTT.